The clone carrying this TCR beta chain has more than one count but fewer than ten. The antigen is unknown. This specimen belongs to a study of beta chain features in type 1 diabetes. Study results and limitations: Among patients with Type 1 diabetes, TCRB CDR3s were moderately but significantly shorter in every one of the four CD4+ subsets. The study notes PCR might favor shorter templates equally in patients and controls.

Sequencing targeted expressed TCRB transcripts, as all isolated RNA had been reverse transcribed. Naive, central memory and regulatory T cell samples produced a mean of around 4 million reads. Only in-frame clones appear in the TCRdb table, and some are missing; sequencing was by immunoSEQ multiplex PCR. The table includes about 250,000 clones, about 14% detected once. V was cut by 6 bases and J by 0 bases, with 15 bases left in between. Per germline, CDR1 MDHEN and CDR2 SYDVKM. This CDR3 is 16 amino acids long. The specimen was naive CD4+ T cells from blood. The sequence came from a woman aged 40-49 years in good health. The chain has TRBV28 and TRBJ2-1; no firm D call. In nucleotides, the CDR3 is TGTGCCAGCAGGCCCCGAGATTGGAGCTCCTACAATGAGCAGTTCTTC. This encodes CASRPRDWSSYNEQFF.